Listed below are T cell receptor beta chains from one sample, sequenced in a study of memory CD8 T cells in hepatitis C reinfection. The table came from immunoSEQ multiplex PCR; TCRdb's copy has only in-frame clones and leaves some out. The sample lists tens of thousands of clones, approximately 89% occurring once. Sequencing was done on a sample of naive CD8+ T cells sorted from blood. These TCRs come from a man in his late teens or twenties with hepatitis C virus infection. The CDR3 runs from the conserved cysteine through the conserved F or W. Fields, in order: CDR3 length, V gene, CDR3 protein.

18	TRBV14	CASSQDVGTARNMETQYF
15	TRBV4-2	CASSQVVNSYNEQFF
15	TRBV7-9	CASSPQGAVNTEAFF
15	TRBV6-1	CASSEASGGVDTQYF
16	TRBV4-2	CASSQDLPSGGNEQYF
13	TRBV7-9	CASSPLALAEAFF
14	TRBV6-5	CASFGTGDLNEQFF
14	TRBV6-5	CASSYDLGRGIENF
14	TRBV19	CASSPRTGTGELFF
15	TRBV5-4	CASRERLATPDTQYF
12	TRBV12-5	CASGGVSNEQFF
15	TRBV28	CASSDLAGLRIEQFF
15	TRBV11-2	CASSLVQFPYNEQFF
16	TRBV11-2	CASSPPQGALSYEQYF
16	TRBV9	CASSAPLTGGGEKLFF
17	TRBV4-1	CASSQDPSGTNTGELFF
15	TRBV6-1	CASMRGTSGSNEQFF
20	TRBV5-3	CARSLAGVQQGTLKNTEAFF
17	TRBV28	CASSSWPATGLYNEQFF
13	TRBV29-1	CSVRTGDTYEQYF
13	TRBV6-1	CASSETPNQPQHF
15	TRBV4-1	CASSRVGQGVDEQYF
15	TRBV10-3	CAIRPDRVGTDTQYF
15	TRBV10-2	CASSGQALAKNIQYF
12	TRBV27	CASSLRGNEQFF
13	TRBV7-2	CASSLQDTGELFF
15	TRBV13	CASSLGLAGFNEQFF
14	TRBV7-9	CASTGQGPTGELFF
16	TRBV6-1	CASSELWGEAQEKLFF
13	TRBV5-4	CASSQQGDETQYF
15	TRBV5-4	CASSQRGQGGETQYF
15	TRBV2	CASNGMASGGEEQFF
15	TRBV5-4	CASSPWASGSGELFF
17	TRBV5-4	CASSLTGGPYSNQPQHF
17	TRBV4-1	CASSHTGLAHGSDEQFF
16	TRBV29-1	CSVVGTSGRMTGELFF
13	TRBV5-1	CASTPGGSTEAFF
14	TRBV27	CASSLSWGAGELFF
16	TRBV9	CASSVGLGSFGETQYF
15	TRBV4-3	CASSQGTGSDTEAFF
11	TRBV6-5	CASRGGETQYF
14	TRBV10-1	CASSVGHTNTEAFF
16	TRBV27	CASSPLGQGKNDEQFF
15	TRBV6-1	CASSEKGTLYNEQFF
14	TRBV5-4	CASSFGPGNQPQHF
15	TRBV23-1	CASTLGQGLSNEQFF
16	TRBV28	CASSGLPGQGDYEQYF
15	TRBV4-1	CASSQVRTGVREQYF
11	TRBV21-1	CASLDSYEQYF
13	TRBV19	CASRTGGNTEAFF
12	TRBV19	CASGGDTDTQYF
15	TRBV7-2	CASSLEGGIYNEQFF
18	TRBV7-7	CASSGGAKRVWGTDTQYF